One sample yielded the 21 T cell receptor beta chains listed below, sequenced in a study of OX40 agonist ivuxolimab in advanced cancers. The protocol used for the library was the immunoSEQ multiplex PCR assay. TCRdb carries this immuneACCESS record with in-frame sequences only. Its versions omit some clonotypes, under half of them owing to an unresolved V gene in the studies checked, with the rest unexplained. The sample table holds tens of thousands of clones, of which about 95% were seen once. Around 9.6% of the sample is held by the ten biggest clonotypes. The material sequenced was CD4+ or CD8+ T cells sorted from blood, taken in a trial of the OX40 agonist ivuxolimab. Source of these receptors: an adult with an advanced solid tumor such as melanoma, head and neck, liver or kidney cancer.

The chain combines TRBV19 with TRBJ1-1; the match to TRBD1 covers 11 bases. This CDR3 contains 14 residues. Germline V gene sequence: CDR1 LNHDA, CDR2 SQIVND (reference sequence). Germline trimming cut 3 bases from V and 5 bases from J; bases unmatched to any gene: 2. As DNA, the CDR3 is TGTGCCAGTAGTATGGACAGGGGGCGAACTGAAGCTTTCTTT. Translating gives CASSMDRGRTEAFF.

The V gene is TRBV13, the J gene TRBJ2-3; 9 nucleotides align to TRBD2. This CDR3 is 16 amino acids long. Germline V gene lookup returns CDR1 PRHDT and CDR2 FYEKMQ (reference sequence). Trimming at V came to 5 bases and at J to 0 bases, leaving 6 bases not matched to a gene. DNA for the CDR3: TGTGCCAGCAGCCGGGCGACTAGCGGTAGCACAGATACGCAGTATTTT. Protein product: CASSRATSGSTDTQYF.

The rearrangement links TRBV4-1 to TRBJ2-1; 7 bases are shared with TRBD2. CDR1 is MGHRA, CDR2 YSYEKL, per germline. The CDR3 covers 14 residues. The J segment lost 8 bases and the V segment lost 1 base, leaving 5 bases of the junction unmatched. The chain's CDR3 is CASSQVREVHEQFF. CDR3 bases: TGCGCCAGCAGCCAAGTTCGGGAGGTCCATGAGCAGTTCTTC.

This chain links TRBV6-5 with TRBJ2-7; 8 bases agree with TRBD2. Trimming removed 0 bases from V and 0 bases from J; junction bases left unmatched: 4. CDR3 length: 16 residues. CDR1 is MNHEY and CDR2 is SVGAGI in the germline V gene. CDR3 sequence (DNA): TGTGCCAGCAGTTACTCGCGGGGGGACTTCTCCTACGAGCAGTACTTC. Translating it yields CASSYSRGDFSYEQYF.

V and J are TRBV28 and TRBJ1-5; the D is unclear. V gave up 3 bases and J gave up 4 bases, with 10 bases separating them. The germline V gene encodes CDR1 MDHEN and CDR2 SYDVKM. CDR3 length: 14 residues. The CDR3 DNA follows: TGTGCCAGCAGTTTTATAGCATCTAATCAGCCCCAGCATTTT. It codes for CASSFIASNQPQHF.

V gene TRBV6-5 combines with J gene TRBJ1-3; possibly TRBD1 for D (5 bases). Trimming took off 0 bases at V and 8 bases at J, with 17 bases between the two ends. The CDR3 has 16 residues. Per germline, CDR1 MNHEY and CDR2 SVGAGI. The CDR3 protein is CASSYSLRSAGDTIYF. DNA of the CDR3: TGTGCCAGCAGTTACTCTCTCCGCTCCGCGGGGGACACCATATATTTT.

This sequence joins TRBV7-6 and TRBJ2-3; D is uncertain. CDR3 length: 11 amino acids. The V end lost 4 bases, the J end lost 6 bases, and 5 bases lay between the germline ends. Looked up from germline, CDR1 is SGHVS and CDR2 is FNYEAQ. The CDR3 DNA is TGTGCCAGCAGCTCGCAGGATACGCAGTATTTT. The encoded protein is CASSSQDTQYF.

This clone was detected once. The J gene is TRBJ1-2, the V gene TRBV27; D ambiguous. Germline CDR1 is MNHEY and CDR2 is SMNVEV (reference sequence). The CDR3 sequence is 14 residues long. The ends were cut back, 0 bases at V and 4 bases at J, with 9 bases in the middle. The CDR3 reads CASSLSQIGYGYTF. DNA of the CDR3: TGTGCCAGCAGTTTATCCCAAATCGGCTATGGCTACACCTTC.

The rearrangement joins TRBV2 to TRBJ2-7, with 8 bases matching TRBD1. The CDR3 runs to 13 residues. CDR1 is SNHLY, CDR2 FYNNEI, per germline. J lost 12 bases, V lost 6 bases, and 13 bases had no gene match. CDR3 DNA: TGTGCCAGCAGGGGGACAGGAGGACACCTAGGGTACTTC. It codes for CASRGTGGHLGYF.

CDR3 amino acids: CASSPQGSDGANVLTF. The CDR3 nucleotides read TGTGCCAGCAGTCCCCAGGGGTCGGATGGGGCCAACGTCCTGACTTTC. The chain is built from TRBV28 and TRBJ2-6, with a weak D call TRBD1 (6 bases). The CDR3 is 16 residues long. CDR1 and CDR2 from the germline V gene are MDHEN and SYDVKM. V was shortened by 5 bases and J by 3 bases, with 14 bases between the two germline ends.

This clone occurred once. CDR3: CASRAGPLSSYNEQFF. The CDR3 DNA reads as TGTGCCAGCAGGGCGGGACCCCTGAGCTCCTACAATGAGCAGTTCTTC. The gene calls are TRBV28 and TRBJ2-1; TRBD2 might be the D (6 bases). The CDR3 sequence is 16 residues long. V shed 6 bases and J shed 0 bases, with 15 bases lying between them. In germline, CDR1 is MDHEN, CDR2 SYDVKM. The full variable domain, with the rest looked up from reference TRBV28 and TRBJ2-1, is DVKVTQSSRYLVKRTGEKVFLECVQDMDHENMFWYRQDPGLGLRLIYFSYDVKMKEKGDIPEGYSVSREKKERFSLILESASTNQTSMYLCASRAGPLSSYNEQFFGPGTRLTVL.

The chain couples TRBV18 to TRBJ1-5, with a possible D match to TRBD1 (6 bases). With 5 bases removed from V and 0 bases from J, the gap between germline ends came to 11 bases. This CDR3 comprises 15 residues. Germline-derived CDR1 and CDR2 are KGHSH and LQKENI. CDR3 bases: TGTGCCAGCTCAGCAGGGGACTTTAGCAATCAGCCCCAGCATTTT. It is translated as CASSAGDFSNQPQHF.

This clone was seen only a few times. V and J are TRBV7-9 and TRBJ2-2; D might be TRBD1 or TRBD2, each matching 5 bases. V was shortened by 3 bases and J by 8 bases, with 13 bases between the two germline ends. The germline V gene has CDR1 SEHNR and CDR2 FQNEAQ (reference sequence). The CDR3 covers 14 residues. The CDR3 DNA follows: TGTGCCAGCAGCTTTGGGACCATCGGGGGGGAGCTGTTTTTT. Translation gives CASSFGTIGGELFF.

This chain joins TRBV5-1 and TRBJ2-5, with D hard to call. Trimming pared 1 base from V and 0 bases from J, leaving 13 bases between. Germline V gene data show CDR1 as SGHRS and CDR2 as YFSETQ. The CDR3 has 16 residues. CDR3 amino acids: CASSLSAEKYQETQYF. CDR3 bases: TGCGCCAGCAGCTTGAGCGCGGAAAAGTACCAAGAGACCCAGTACTTC.

This clone was picked up one time. This chain connects TRBV28 to TRBJ1-2, with 8 bases identical to TRBD1. In germline, CDR1 is MDHEN, CDR2 SYDVKM. CDR3 length: 14 residues. V was clipped by 5 bases and J by 4 bases; unmatched bases: 6. CDR3 DNA: TGTGCCAGCAGTGAATGGACAGGGACCTATGGCTACACCTTC. Encoded protein: CASSEWTGTYGYTF.

The chain employs TRBV25-1 and TRBJ1-3; no definite D call. The V and J ends lost 1 base and 0 bases respectively, with 10 bases between them. Germline V gene lookup returns CDR1 MGHDK and CDR2 SYGVNS. This CDR3 region has 16 residues. The CDR3 nucleotides read TGTGCCAGCAGTGAATTGGGGAGCAACTCTGGAAACACCATATATTTT. This encodes CASSELGSNSGNTIYF. Looking up the rest from reference TRBV25-1 and TRBJ1-3 gives the full variable domain: EADIYQTPRYLVIGTGKKITLECSQTMGHDKMYWYQQDPGMELHLIHYSYGVNSTEKGDLSSESTVSRIRTEHFPLTLESARPSHTSQYLCASSELGSNSGNTIYFGEGSWLTVV.

V is TRBV27 and J is TRBJ2-1, with D unresolved. V gave up 0 bases and J gave up 5 bases, with 8 bases separating them. The CDR3 consists of 14 residues. Germline V gene lookup returns CDR1 MNHEY and CDR2 SMNVEV (reference sequence). Here the CDR3 reads CASSLSGTHNEQFF. The CDR3 nucleotides are TGTGCCAGCAGTTTATCGGGAACCCACAATGAGCAGTTCTTC.

The chain links TRBV5-6 to TRBJ1-1; no clear D gene. The CDR3 runs to 15 residues. Germline V gene data show CDR1 as SGHDT and CDR2 as YYEEEE. V lost 4 bases to trimming and J lost 0 bases, with 13 bases between them. CDR3 DNA: TGTGCCAGCAGCGCTTTCAGTCTGATGAACACTGAAGCTTTCTTT. The encoded protein is CASSAFSLMNTEAFF.

This clone occurred once. The rearrangement links TRBV28 to TRBJ2-7; 7 nucleotides agree with TRBD1. Germline V gene data show CDR1 as MDHEN and CDR2 as SYDVKM. Germline trimming cut 8 bases from V and 5 bases from J; bases unmatched to any gene: 12. CDR3 length: 14 amino acids. This chain's CDR3 is CASRKLDRPHEQYF. The CDR3 bases are TGTGCCAGCCGGAAGCTGGACAGGCCGCACGAGCAGTACTTC.

The chain uses TRBV2 and TRBJ1-3; 8 bases match TRBD1. Germline V gene data show CDR1 as SNHLY and CDR2 as FYNNEI. V lost 4 bases and J lost 7; bases outside the gene matches: 15. This CDR3 spans 17 amino acids. CDR3 loop: CASSAHQWDRSRNTIYF. The CDR3 DNA reads TGTGCCAGCAGTGCGCACCAATGGGACAGGAGTAGGAACACCATATATTTT.

This chain links TRBV2 with TRBJ2-3; 12 bases align to TRBD2. Unmatched junction bases numbered 3, after V lost 5 bases and J lost 0 bases. The germline V gene has CDR1 SNHLY and CDR2 FYNNEI. This CDR3 is built from 16 residues. The CDR3 nucleotides read TGTGCCAGCAGTATACTAGCGGGGGGTAGCACAGATACGCAGTATTTT. The encoded protein is CASSILAGGSTDTQYF.